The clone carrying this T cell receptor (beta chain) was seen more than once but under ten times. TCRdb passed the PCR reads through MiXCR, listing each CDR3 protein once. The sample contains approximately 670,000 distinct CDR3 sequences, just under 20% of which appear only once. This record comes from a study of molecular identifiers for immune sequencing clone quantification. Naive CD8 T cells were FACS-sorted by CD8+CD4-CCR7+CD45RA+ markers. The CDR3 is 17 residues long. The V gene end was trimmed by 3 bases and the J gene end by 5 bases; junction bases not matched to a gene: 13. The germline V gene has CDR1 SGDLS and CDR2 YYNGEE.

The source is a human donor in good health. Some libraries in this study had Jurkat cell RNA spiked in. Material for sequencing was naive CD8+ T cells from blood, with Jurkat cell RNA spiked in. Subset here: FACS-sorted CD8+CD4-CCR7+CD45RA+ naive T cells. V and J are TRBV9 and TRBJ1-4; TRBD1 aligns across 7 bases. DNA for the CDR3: TGTGCCAGCAGCGGGGGACAGCCTAGCTACCGAAATGAAAAACTGTTTTTT. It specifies CASSGGQPSYRNEKLFF.